The present T cell receptor beta chain was sequenced within a study of OX40 agonist ivuxolimab in advanced cancers. Germline V gene sequence: CDR1 MNHNS, CDR2 SASEGT. V was pared by 5 bases and J by 6 bases, with 13 bases between. The CDR3 length is 14 residues. Measured with immunoSEQ multiplex PCR; TCRdb has only the in-frame clones, and not every one. The data contain tens of thousands of clones, 65% to 85% of them seen just once; the ten biggest clones take up approximately 10%. The chain recombines TRBV6-1 with TRBJ2-2; D might be TRBD2 (6 bases). This receptor was taken from an adult with an advanced solid tumor such as melanoma, head and neck, liver or kidney cancer. Sequencing used CD4+ or CD8+ T cells sorted from blood, obtained in a trial of the OX40 agonist ivuxolimab. The CDR3 bases are TGTGCCAGCAGTTCCCTGGGACTGCCCGGGGAGCTGTTTTTT. Amino acid sequence: CASSSLGLPGELFF.